The rows below give T cell receptor beta chains drawn from one sample of a study of OX40 agonist ivuxolimab in advanced cancers. Libraries were prepared by immunoSEQ multiplex PCR; TCRdb keeps only in-frame clonotypes and omits some of them. The table has about 50,000 clones, around four fifths seen once; the top ten hold approximately 1.3%. The sample was CD4+ or CD8+ T cells sorted from blood, taken in a trial of the OX40 agonist ivuxolimab. The receptors shown here come from an adult with an advanced solid tumor such as melanoma, head and neck, liver or kidney cancer. The CDR3 runs from the conserved cysteine through the conserved F or W. The D gene is left open where the match is weak. Clone size is stated in some rows and not others, as once, few, many or a class when expanded.

j_gene | d_gene | v_gene | abundance | CDR3nt | CDR3aa
TRBJ2-3 | NA | TRBV10-1 | once | TGCGCCAGCAGTGAGTCGCGTGGGGGGAATACGCAGTATTTT | CASSESRGGNTQYF
TRBJ1-1 | TRBD1 | TRBV6-1 | NA | TGTGCCAGCAAAATAGGGGACAGGGCCGGTCTTGGAGCTTTCTTT | CASKIGDRAGLGAFF
TRBJ1-3 | NA | TRBV7-9 | NA | TGTGCCAGCAGCTTAGCAGGCAGTTCCTCTGGAAACACCATATATTTT | CASSLAGSSSGNTIYF
TRBJ2-1 | TRBD1 | TRBV5-4 | NA | TGTGCCAGCAGCTCCGGACAGGGACCACCTTCTTACAATGAGCAGTTCTTC | CASSSGQGPPSYNEQFF
TRBJ2-7 | TRBD1 | TRBV5-6 | NA | TGTGCCAGCAGCGCCGGGACAGGGGGATTTGGCGAGCAGTACTTC | CASSAGTGGFGEQYF
TRBJ1-2 | TRBD1 | TRBV4-1 | medium-sized | TGCGCCAGCAGCCAATTGACAGGGTTGGGCGGCTACACCTTC | CASSQLTGLGGYTF
TRBJ2-7 | TRBD1 | TRBV7-2 | NA | TGTGCCAGCAGCTCATACAGGGGAGACTACGAGCAGTACTTC | CASSSYRGDYEQYF
TRBJ2-2 | NA | TRBV19 | few | TGTGCCAGTCGCCCCGGGACCTCGAACACCGGGGAGCTGTTTTTT | CASRPGTSNTGELFF
TRBJ1-1 | NA | TRBV10-3 | NA | TGTGCCATCAGGGCCGGGACGGCGAACACTGAAGCTTTCTTT | CAIRAGTANTEAFF
TRBJ1-5 | TRBD1 | TRBV28 | NA | TGTGCCAGCAGTAAGACAGGGGGCATCGGTCAGCCCCAGCATTTT | CASSKTGGIGQPQHF
TRBJ2-1 | NA | TRBV7-3 | NA | TGTGCCAGCAGCTTAGAACGGGACAATGAGCAGTTCTTC | CASSLERDNEQFF
TRBJ1-2 | NA | TRBV7-9 | few | TGTGCCAGCAGCTTAATGGGACAAGGCGATGGCTACACCTTC | CASSLMGQGDGYTF
TRBJ1-1 | NA | TRBV5-4 | NA | TGTGCCAGCAGCTTGACAGTGAACACTGAAGCTTTCTTT | CASSLTVNTEAFF
TRBJ1-1 | TRBD1 | TRBV5-1 | NA | TGCGCCAGCAGAAAGAACCAGGGGGCCACGACTGAAGCTTTCTTT | CASRKNQGATTEAFF
TRBJ2-7 | NA | TRBV28 | NA | TGTGCCAGCAGTCCCCCGGGAAAAACCTATGAGCAGTACTTC | CASSPPGKTYEQYF
TRBJ2-1 | TRBD2 | TRBV10-3 | NA | TGTGCCATCAGTCCCCAGGGAGCGGGAATGTACAATGAGCAGTTCTTC | CAISPQGAGMYNEQFF
TRBJ2-3 | NA | TRBV6-6 | NA | TGTGCCAGCAGTCGGGACCCCACAGATACGCAGTATTTT | CASSRDPTDTQYF
TRBJ1-5 | NA | TRBV7-2 | NA | TGTGCCAGCAGCCCCCAGGTCAGCAATCAGCCCCAGCATTTT | CASSPQVSNQPQHF
TRBJ2-1 | TRBD1 | TRBV7-2 | once | TGTGCCAGCTGTGATAACAGGGGGGATGAGCAGTTCTTC | CASCDNRGDEQFF
TRBJ2-1 | NA | TRBV29-1 | NA | TGCAGCGTTGAAGGCACAGGGCAACACAATGAGCAGTTCTTC | CSVEGTGQHNEQFF
TRBJ2-5 | TRBD1 | TRBV11-2 | NA | TGTGCCAGCAGCTTAGTAAGACAGGGGTTGGGGGAGACCCAGTACTTC | CASSLVRQGLGETQYF
TRBJ2-3 | NA | TRBV5-1 | NA | TGCGCCAGCAGCTTGGATCAGGGATCGGCAGATACGCAGTATTTT | CASSLDQGSADTQYF
TRBJ2-7 | TRBD2 | TRBV5-1 | NA | TGCGCCAGCAGCTTGGGGCTAGCGGGAGTATCGGTATACGAGCAGTACTTC | CASSLGLAGVSVYEQYF
TRBJ1-5 | NA | TRBV7-6 | NA | TGTGCCAGCAGCTTAGCGCTAGGGGGTCAGCCCCAGCATTTT | CASSLALGGQPQHF
TRBJ2-2 | NA | TRBV4-2 | NA | TGTGCCAGCAGGGGGGTTAGGGACACCGGGGAGCTGTTTTTT | CASRGVRDTGELFF
TRBJ1-3 | TRBD1 | TRBV2 | NA | TGTGCCAGCACAGGGGCAGGGGGCTCTGGAAACACCATATATTTT | CASTGAGGSGNTIYF
TRBJ2-5 | NA | TRBV5-6 | once | TGTGCCAGCAGCTTGGGAGTGTTGGGGACCCAGTACTTC | CASSLGVLGTQYF
TRBJ2-2 | NA | TRBV6-1 | NA | TGTGCCAGCAGTGAAGACTCGTTCGCGAACACCGGGGAGCTGTTTTTT | CASSEDSFANTGELFF
TRBJ1-6 | NA | TRBV25-1 | NA | TGTGCCAGCAGTGAATATACCGGTGGGAATTCACCCCTCCACTTT | CASSEYTGGNSPLHF